The present TCR beta chain was sequenced within a study of OX40 agonist ivuxolimab in advanced cancers. Study information: The diagnoses of dose-escalation patients were hepatocellular carcinoma, melanoma, renal cell or head and neck cancer.

Sampled blood was obtained at baseline, cycle 4 day 1, and cycle 7 day 1. Study observations and caveats: There were also nonresponders showing low normalized T-cell clonal expansion.

Details on this clone: The antigen remains unidentified.

The CDR3 length is 13 residues. V lost 5 bases to trimming and J lost 7 bases, with 11 bases between them. Germline V gene sequence: CDR1 LNHDA, CDR2 SQIVND (reference sequence). Produced via immunoSEQ multiplex PCR; TCRdb's table is partial and in-frame only. The sample includes over 25,000 clones, about nine tenths of them seen just once. The chain links TRBV19 to TRBJ1-4, with D possibly TRBD1 on 6 matching bases. This receptor was taken from an adult with an advanced solid tumor such as melanoma, head and neck, liver or kidney cancer. The specimen was CD4+ or CD8+ T cells sorted from blood, collected in a trial of the OX40 agonist ivuxolimab. CDR3 DNA: TGTGCCAGTAGTTTACAGGGAGGTGAAAAACTGTTTTTT. It is translated as CASSLQGGEKLFF.